This is a list of T cell receptor beta chains from one sample in a study of blood T cell repertoires in COVID-19. Clones were sequenced by immunoSEQ multiplex PCR, and TCRdb holds only the in-frame ones, with some missing. Here the sample spans 400,000 to 500,000 clones, approximately 88% being singletons. The sequenced sample was PBMCs or T cells enriched from blood (not recorded which). These receptors originate from a woman in her thirties or forties who had recovered from COVID-19. The CDR3 runs from the conserved cysteine through the conserved F or W. A D gene is named only where the DNA matches it firmly. Size is stated for part of the rows, as once, few or many counts, or as a class when the clone is expanded.

CASSSSPSGTYNEQFF,TGTGCCAGCAGTTCGTCCCCTAGCGGGACTTACAATGAGCAGTTCTTC,.,TRBJ2-1,TRBD2,TRBV27
CASSDRGSYNEQFF,TGCGCCAGCAGTGACAGGGGATCCTACAATGAGCAGTTCTTC,.,TRBJ2-1,.,TRBV10-2
CAISPSESNQPQHF,TGTGCCATCTCCCCTTCAGAATCCAATCAGCCCCAGCATTTT,.,TRBJ1-5,.,TRBV10-3
CASSYDNEETQYF,TGTGCCAGCAGCTATGACAACGAAGAGACCCAGTACTTC,.,TRBJ2-5,.,TRBV11-2
CASSFVLTDTQYF,TGTGCCAGCAGTTTCGTCCTCACAGATACGCAGTATTTT,.,TRBJ2-3,.,TRBV12-3/TRBV12-4
CASSQGRADTQYF,TGTGCCAGCAGCCAAGGTCGCGCAGATACGCAGTATTTT,.,TRBJ2-3,.,TRBV3-1/TRBV3-2
CATSDDRGFNTGELFF,TGTGCCACCAGTGATGACAGGGGGTTTAACACCGGGGAGCTGTTTTTT,.,TRBJ2-2,TRBD1,TRBV24-1
CASSSPGTSASTDTQYF,TGCGCCAGCAGCTCACCCGGGACTAGCGCTAGCACAGATACGCAGTATTTT,.,TRBJ2-3,TRBD2,TRBV5-1
CASSLGTGQPYGYTF,TGTGCCAGCTCACTCGGCACGGGACAGCCCTATGGCTACACCTTC,once,TRBJ1-2,TRBD1,TRBV18
CASSLRPTGGGNPANTGELFF,TGCGCCAGCAGCTTGAGGCCCACTGGTGGCGGGAACCCCGCGAACACCGGGGAGCTGTTTTTT,.,TRBJ2-2,.,TRBV5-1
CASSPRTGDNYGYTF,TGTGCCAGCAGCCCCCGGACAGGAGATAACTATGGCTACACCTTC,once,TRBJ1-2,TRBD1,TRBV9
CASSDQGFPSF,TGTGCCAGCAGTGACCAGGGGTTCCCATCGTTT,.,TRBJ1-1,.,TRBV6-1
CASSLLALGGAGYTF,TGTGCCAGCAGCTTGCTCGCGCTTGGCGGGGCTGGCTACACCTTC,.,TRBJ1-2,.,TRBV5-5
CASQTSGALTYNEQFF,TGCGCCAGCCAGACTAGCGGAGCCCTTACCTACAATGAGCAGTTCTTC,.,TRBJ2-1,TRBD2,TRBV5-1
CASSSAAGGVGEQFF,TGTGCCAGCAGCTCCGCAGCGGGAGGGGTAGGTGAGCAGTTCTTC,.,TRBJ2-1,TRBD2,TRBV7-7
CASSPASTGAVSGGYTF,TGTGCCAGCAGCCCCGCATCGACAGGGGCGGTATCGGGTGGCTACACCTTC,.,TRBJ1-2,TRBD1,TRBV7-2
CASSGRQGAYEQYF,TGCGCCAGCAGCGGACGACAGGGGGCCTACGAGCAGTACTTC,.,TRBJ2-7,TRBD1,TRBV5-1
CASSPPSWDFGQFF,TGTGCCAGCTCACCACCAAGCTGGGACTTCGGGCAGTTCTTC,.,TRBJ2-1,.,TRBV18
CASSFPDGENSPLHF,TGTGCCAGCAGTTTCCCCGACGGGGAAAATTCACCCCTCCACTTT,.,TRBJ1-6,.,TRBV27
CSVATYEQYF,TGCAGCGTGGCAACCTACGAGCAGTACTTC,.,TRBJ2-7,.,TRBV29-1
CASSPGTNYEQYF,TGTGCCAGCAGCCCCGGGACAAACTACGAGCAGTACTTC,.,TRBJ2-7,.,TRBV3-1/TRBV3-2
CASSWQDYGYTF,TGTGCCAGCAGTTGGCAGGACTATGGCTACACCTTC,.,TRBJ1-2,.,TRBV12-3/TRBV12-4
CASSGSGLAADTQYF,TGCGCCAGCAGTGGCTCGGGACTAGCCGCGGATACGCAGTATTTT,.,TRBJ2-3,TRBD2,TRBV10-1
CASSRTGGRWTEAFF,TGTGCCAGCAGCCGGACAGGGGGAAGGTGGACTGAAGCTTTCTTT,.,TRBJ1-1,TRBD1,TRBV14
CASSTTGTGAYEQYF,TGTGCCAGCAGCACAACGGGGACAGGGGCTTACGAGCAGTACTTC,once,TRBJ2-7,TRBD1,TRBV6-6
CASSQGRGMITYEQYF,TGTGCCAGCAGCCAAGGAAGGGGAATGATTACCTACGAGCAGTACTTC,once,TRBJ2-7,.,TRBV4-2
CASSYVGRVDTGELFF,TGTGCCAGCAGTTACGTGGGCAGGGTGGACACCGGGGAGCTGTTTTTT,.,TRBJ2-2,.,TRBV6-2/TRBV6-3
CASSLSTGSTQYF,TGTGCCAGCAGTTTATCGACCGGGAGTACCCAGTACTTC,.,TRBJ2-5,.,TRBV27
CASSWDSQETQYF,TGTGCCAGCAGCTGGGACAGCCAAGAGACCCAGTACTTC,.,TRBJ2-5,TRBD1,TRBV13
CASSLSAGPYGYTF,TGTGCCAGCAGTTTATCGGCAGGGCCCTATGGCTACACCTTC,once,TRBJ1-2,.,TRBV27
CASSPGTGGGYYEQYF,TGTGCCAGCAGCCCTGGGACAGGGGGCGGATACTACGAGCAGTACTTC,.,TRBJ2-7,TRBD1,TRBV5-6
CASSEGANTEAFF,TGTGCCAGCAGCGAAGGGGCTAACACTGAAGCTTTCTTT,few,TRBJ1-1,.,TRBV7-9
CASSSQGRRYTEAFF,TGTGCCAGCAGTTCACAGGGAAGGAGGTACACTGAAGCTTTCTTT,.,TRBJ1-1,.,TRBV6-6
CASSRGHSTEAFF,TGTGCCAGCAGCCGCGGACATTCCACTGAAGCTTTCTTT,.,TRBJ1-1,.,TRBV11-2
CSVWGGGSFGTDTQYF,TGCAGCGTGTGGGGGGGCGGGAGTTTTGGCACAGATACGCAGTATTTT,.,TRBJ2-3,.,TRBV29-1
CASSSRLAERGREQYF,TGCGCCAGCAGCTCCCGACTAGCGGAGAGGGGGCGAGAGCAGTACTTC,.,TRBJ2-7,TRBD2,TRBV5-1
CASSLRQIYEQYF,TGTGCCAGCAGCTTAAGACAGATCTACGAGCAGTACTTC,.,TRBJ2-7,.,TRBV11-2
CASGNRPQETQYF,TGTGCCAGCGGCAACAGGCCCCAAGAGACCCAGTACTTC,.,TRBJ2-5,.,TRBV2
CASSEDRGWTDTQYF,TGCGCCAGCAGCGAGGACAGGGGTTGGACAGATACGCAGTATTTT,.,TRBJ2-3,TRBD1,TRBV5-1
CASSQDGAGVYEQYF,TGCGCCAGCAGCCAAGATGGGGCAGGGGTCTACGAGCAGTACTTC,.,TRBJ2-7,.,TRBV4-3
CASALVGTTTGELFF,TGTGCTAGTGCCCTCGTGGGGACAACCACGGGGGAGCTGTTTTTT,.,TRBJ2-2,.,TRBV12-5
CASSPRQGSNEKLFF,TGTGCCAGCTCACCCCGACAGGGGTCTAATGAAAAACTGTTTTTT,.,TRBJ1-4,TRBD1,TRBV18
CASSEMGQNNQPQHF,TGTGCCAGCAGTGAAATGGGACAGAACAATCAGCCCCAGCATTTT,.,TRBJ1-5,TRBD1,TRBV6-1
CASSFGQGNIQYF,TGCGCCAGCAGCTTTGGGCAGGGGAACATTCAGTACTTC,.,TRBJ2-4,.,TRBV5-1
CASSAWTVYNEQFF,TGCGCCAGCAGCGCCTGGACAGTTTACAATGAGCAGTTCTTC,.,TRBJ2-1,.,TRBV5-1
CAISGNRGSYEQYF,TGTGCCATCAGTGGGAACAGGGGCTCCTACGAGCAGTACTTC,.,TRBJ2-7,TRBD1,TRBV10-3
CASITSGRRETQYF,TGTGCCAGCATAACCAGCGGGAGACGAGAGACCCAGTACTTC,.,TRBJ2-5,TRBD2,TRBV3-1/TRBV3-2
CASSLRSSRADGKLFF,TGTGCCAGCAGCTTGAGGAGCAGCAGGGCTGACGGAAAACTGTTTTTT,.,TRBJ1-4,.,TRBV5-4
CSASRFRVGANTEAFF,TGCAGTGCTAGTAGATTCAGGGTTGGGGCGAACACTGAAGCTTTCTTT,.,TRBJ1-1,.,TRBV20-1
CASSLSGGRPQYF,TGTGCCAGCAGTTTATCGGGGGGGAGACCCCAGTACTTC,.,TRBJ2-5,TRBD2,TRBV27
CASSLGTGGYTF,TGCGCCAGCAGCTTGGGGACGGGAGGCTACACCTTC,.,TRBJ1-2,.,TRBV5-1
CASSLNAEGGYTF,TGCGCCAGCAGCTTGAACGCTGAGGGTGGCTACACCTTC,.,TRBJ1-2,.,TRBV5-1
CASSLGLVYGYTF,TGTGCCAGCAGTTTAGGGTTAGTTTACGGCTACACCTTC,.,TRBJ1-2,.,TRBV12-3/TRBV12-4
CASSPLPTGAQPQHF,TGTGCCAGCAGCCCGCTTCCCACAGGGGCCCAGCCCCAGCATTTT,.,TRBJ1-5,TRBD1,TRBV27
CASGTGGSYEQYF,TGTGCCAGCGGGACAGGGGGCTCCTACGAGCAGTACTTC,.,TRBJ2-7,.,TRBV21-1
CASSLYRDYGYTF,TGCGCCAGCAGTCTATACAGGGACTATGGCTACACCTTC,.,TRBJ1-2,.,TRBV10-2
CASRSFQGNPEAFF,TGTGCAAGTCGCTCCTTTCAGGGGAACCCTGAAGCTTTCTTT,once,TRBJ1-1,.,TRBV12-2
CASSGAPLAKNIQYF,TGTGCCAGCAGTGGGGCACCTCTAGCCAAAAACATTCAGTACTTC,few,TRBJ2-4,.,TRBV2
CASSVDIRTPYEQYF,TGTGCCAGCAGCGTGGACATTCGTACCCCCTACGAGCAGTACTTC,once,TRBJ2-7,.,TRBV9
CASSSGLGVLGYGYTF,TGTGCCAGCAGTTCGGGACTGGGAGTATTAGGCTATGGCTACACCTTC,.,TRBJ1-2,.,TRBV5-4